This T cell receptor (beta chain) was recovered during a study of OX40 agonist ivuxolimab in advanced cancers. Whole-study context: Ivuxolimab, which is an agonistic anti-OX40 (CD134) antibody, was administered to the patients. Averaging 60 years in age, with a range of 23 to 79, the cohort was approximately 84% male. Head and neck, renal cell, melanoma or hepatocellular carcinoma were the cancers that dose-escalation patients had.

Clones were sequenced by immunoSEQ multiplex PCR, and TCRdb holds only the in-frame ones, with some missing. The table lists 65,000 to 75,000 clones, approximately 88% of them singletons. V gave up 7 bases and J gave up 9 bases, with 16 bases separating them. This CDR3 region has 14 residues. Germline V lookup: CDR1 MDHEN, CDR2 SYDVKM. The sampling schedule covered blood at baseline, cycle 4 day 1, and cycle 7 day 1. The TCR comes from an adult with an advanced solid tumor such as melanoma, head and neck, liver or kidney cancer. This chain uses TRBV28 with TRBJ1-6, with D possibly being TRBD1 (5 bases). This specimen was CD4+ or CD8+ T cells sorted from blood, taken in a trial of the OX40 agonist ivuxolimab. The CDR3 sequence: CASILAGKVSPLHF. The CDR3 DNA reads TGTGCCAGCATCCTGGCAGGGAAAGTTTCACCCCTCCACTTT.